This T cell receptor (beta chain) originates from a study of vaccination effects on CD4 cells after COVID-19. Study-wide background: Participants received two doses of either the BNT162b2 or mRNA-1273 vaccine. Pre-vaccine samples were drawn 16 days and one week before the first dose. The study, taken as a whole, reports: Convalescent patients were few in the study, and early post-infection timepoints were absent.

Peptide-pool stimulation followed by sequencing identified expanded antigen-specific CD4+ clonotypes in the ViraFEST assay. Culture proceeded for nine to ten days, and CD4+ T cells were then isolated. A PCR test confirmed that the person had SARS-CoV-2 infection between March and December 2020. On days 3 and 7, fresh IL-2 medium replaced half the medium. The ends were cut back, 0 bases at V and 3 bases at J, with 5 bases in the middle. The germline CDR1 and CDR2 sequences are SGDLS and YYNGEE. There are 13 residues in the CDR3. With regard to this clone: Its matching antigen is unknown.

Profiled with immunoSEQ multiplex PCR; TCRdb holds only in-frame clones, not every one. The table lists around 26,000 clones, about 80% of them singletons. This specimen was CD4+ T cells from PBMCs cultured with HCoV-NL63 spike peptides, taken before COVID-19 vaccination. V usage is TRBV9 and J usage is TRBJ2-3; possible D gene TRBD1, 5 bases. The clonotype was recovered from a human donor who had a prior SARS-CoV-2 infection. The chain's CDR3 is CASSVGQTDTQYF. The CDR3 nucleotides are TGTGCCAGCAGCGTAGGACAGACAGATACGCAGTATTTT.